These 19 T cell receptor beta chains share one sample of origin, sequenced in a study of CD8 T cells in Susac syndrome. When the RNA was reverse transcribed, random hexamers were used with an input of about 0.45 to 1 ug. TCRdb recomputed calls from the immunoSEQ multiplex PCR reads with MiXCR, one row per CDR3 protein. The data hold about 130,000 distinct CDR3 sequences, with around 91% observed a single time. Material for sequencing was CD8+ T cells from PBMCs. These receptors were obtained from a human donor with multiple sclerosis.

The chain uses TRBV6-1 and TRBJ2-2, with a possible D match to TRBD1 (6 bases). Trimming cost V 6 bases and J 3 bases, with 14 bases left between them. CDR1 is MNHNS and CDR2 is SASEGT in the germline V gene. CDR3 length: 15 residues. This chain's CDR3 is CASRLQGGDTGELFF. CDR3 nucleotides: TGTGCCAGCAGGCTACAGGGTGGGGACACCGGGGAGCTGTTTTTT.

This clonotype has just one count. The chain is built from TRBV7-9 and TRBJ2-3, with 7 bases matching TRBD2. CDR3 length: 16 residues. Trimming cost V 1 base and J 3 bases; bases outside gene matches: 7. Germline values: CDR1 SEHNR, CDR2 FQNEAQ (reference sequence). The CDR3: CASSLGPGGGTDTQYF. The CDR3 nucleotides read TGTGCCAGCAGCTTAGGGCCGGGAGGTGGGACAGATACGCAGTATTTT.

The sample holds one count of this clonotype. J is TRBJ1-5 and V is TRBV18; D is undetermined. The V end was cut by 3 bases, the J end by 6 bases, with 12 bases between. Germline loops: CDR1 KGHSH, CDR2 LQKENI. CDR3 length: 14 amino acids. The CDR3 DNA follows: TGTGCCAGCTCACCGACTTTAAGAGGTCAGCCCCAGCATTTT. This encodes CASSPTLRGQPQHF.

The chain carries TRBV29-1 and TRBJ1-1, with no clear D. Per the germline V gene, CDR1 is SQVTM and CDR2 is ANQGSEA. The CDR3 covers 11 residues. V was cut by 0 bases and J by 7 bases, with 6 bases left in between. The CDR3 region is CSVEDVGEAFF. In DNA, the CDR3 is TGCAGCGTTGAAGACGTCGGTGAAGCTTTCTTT.

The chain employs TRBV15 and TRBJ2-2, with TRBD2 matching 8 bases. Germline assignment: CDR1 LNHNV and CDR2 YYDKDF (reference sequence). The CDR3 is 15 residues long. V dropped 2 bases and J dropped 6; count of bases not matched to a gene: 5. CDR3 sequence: CATSRQREIPGELFF. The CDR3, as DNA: TGTGCCACCAGCAGACAGCGGGAGATACCCGGGGAGCTGTTTTTT.

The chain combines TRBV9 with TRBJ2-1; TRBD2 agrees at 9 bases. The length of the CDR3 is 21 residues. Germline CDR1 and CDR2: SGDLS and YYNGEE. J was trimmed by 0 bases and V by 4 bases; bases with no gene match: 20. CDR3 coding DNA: TGTGCCAGCAGCCTCCACTCCGGGACTAGCTCTGGCGGTAGCTCCTACAATGAGCAGTTCTTC. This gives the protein CASSLHSGTSSGGSSYNEQFF.

DNA for the CDR3: TGCAGTGCTAGTCTCGAGCGGGAGGGCTCCTACGAGCAGTACTTC. Its translation is CSASLEREGSYEQYF. This chain links TRBV20-1 with TRBJ2-7; 10 bases align to TRBD2. V gave up 3 bases and J gave up 0 bases; unmatched junction bases: 5. The CDR3 is made up of 15 amino acids. Germline V gene data show CDR1 as DFQATT and CDR2 as SNEGSKA (reference sequence).

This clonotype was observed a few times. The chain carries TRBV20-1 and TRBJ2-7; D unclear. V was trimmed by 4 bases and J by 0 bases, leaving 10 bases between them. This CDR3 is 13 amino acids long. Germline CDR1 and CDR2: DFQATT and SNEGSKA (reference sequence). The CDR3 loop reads CSATSSASYEQYF. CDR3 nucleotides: TGCAGTGCTACAAGTTCGGCCTCCTACGAGCAGTACTTC.

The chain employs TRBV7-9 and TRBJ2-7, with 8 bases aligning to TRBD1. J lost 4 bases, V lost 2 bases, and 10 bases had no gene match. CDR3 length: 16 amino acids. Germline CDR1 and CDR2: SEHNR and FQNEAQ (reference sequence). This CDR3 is CASSLINDRGRYEQYF. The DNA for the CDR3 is TGTGCCAGCAGCTTAATTAATGACAGGGGAAGGTACGAGCAGTACTTC. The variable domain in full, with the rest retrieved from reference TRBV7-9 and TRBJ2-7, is DTGVSQNPRHKITKRGQNVTFRCDPISEHNRLYWYRQTLGQGPEFLTYFQNEAQLEKSRLLSDRFSAERPKGSFSTLEIQRTEQGDSAMYLCASSLINDRGRYEQYFGPGTRLTVT.

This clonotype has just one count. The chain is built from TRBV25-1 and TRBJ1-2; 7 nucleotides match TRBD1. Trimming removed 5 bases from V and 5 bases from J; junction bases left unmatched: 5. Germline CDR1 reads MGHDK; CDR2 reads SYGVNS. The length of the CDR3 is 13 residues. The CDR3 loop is CASSWDSLYGYTF. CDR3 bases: TGTGCCAGCAGTTGGGACAGCCTTTATGGCTACACCTTC.

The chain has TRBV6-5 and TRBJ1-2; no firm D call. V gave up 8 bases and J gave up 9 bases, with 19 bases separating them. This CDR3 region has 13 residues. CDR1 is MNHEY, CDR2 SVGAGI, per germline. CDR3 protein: CASSPGRLASYTF. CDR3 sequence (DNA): TGTGCCAGCTCCCCGGGCCGCCTCGCAAGCTACACCTTC.

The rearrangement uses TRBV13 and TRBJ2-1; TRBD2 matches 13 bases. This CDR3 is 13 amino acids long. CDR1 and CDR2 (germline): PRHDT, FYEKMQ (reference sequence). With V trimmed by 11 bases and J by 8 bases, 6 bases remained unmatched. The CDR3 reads CASGLAGAYEQFF. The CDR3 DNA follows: TGTGCCTCCGGACTAGCGGGAGCTTATGAGCAGTTCTTC.

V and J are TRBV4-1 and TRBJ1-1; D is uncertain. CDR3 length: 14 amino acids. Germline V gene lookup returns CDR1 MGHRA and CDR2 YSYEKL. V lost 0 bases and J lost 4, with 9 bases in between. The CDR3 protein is CASSQEEKTTEAFF. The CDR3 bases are TGCGCCAGCAGCCAAGAGGAAAAGACCACTGAAGCTTTCTTT.

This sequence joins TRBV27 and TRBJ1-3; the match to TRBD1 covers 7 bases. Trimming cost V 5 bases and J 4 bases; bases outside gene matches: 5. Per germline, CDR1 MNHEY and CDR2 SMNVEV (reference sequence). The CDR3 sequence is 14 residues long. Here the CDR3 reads CASSLTGLGNTIYF. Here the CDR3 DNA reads TGTGCCAGCAGTCTGACAGGGTTAGGAAACACCATATATTTT.

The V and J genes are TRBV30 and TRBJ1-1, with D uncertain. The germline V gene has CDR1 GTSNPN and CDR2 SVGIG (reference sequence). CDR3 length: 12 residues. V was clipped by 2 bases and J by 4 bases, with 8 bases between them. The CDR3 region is CAWSLVGTEAFF. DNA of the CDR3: TGTGCCTGGAGTTTGGTGGGCACTGAAGCTTTCTTT.

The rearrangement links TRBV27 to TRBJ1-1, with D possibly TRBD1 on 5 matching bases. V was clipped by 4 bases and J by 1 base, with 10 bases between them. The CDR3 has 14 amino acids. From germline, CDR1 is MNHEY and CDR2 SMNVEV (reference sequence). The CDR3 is CASSWGAENTEAFF. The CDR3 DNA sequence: TGTGCCAGCAGTTGGGGCGCCGAGAACACTGAAGCTTTCTTT.

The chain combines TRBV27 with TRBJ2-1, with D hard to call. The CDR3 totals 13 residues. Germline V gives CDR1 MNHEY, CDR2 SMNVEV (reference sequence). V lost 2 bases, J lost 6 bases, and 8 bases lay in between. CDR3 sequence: CASSLLVGNEQFF. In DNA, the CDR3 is TGTGCCAGCAGTTTACTAGTCGGCAATGAGCAGTTCTTC.

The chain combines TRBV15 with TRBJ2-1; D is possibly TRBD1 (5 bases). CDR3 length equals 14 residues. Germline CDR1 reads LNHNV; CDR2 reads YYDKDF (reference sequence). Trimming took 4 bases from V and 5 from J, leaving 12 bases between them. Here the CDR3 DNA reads TGTGCCACCAGCATCCGGGTCAGGGACAATGAGCAGTTCTTC. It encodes CATSIRVRDNEQFF. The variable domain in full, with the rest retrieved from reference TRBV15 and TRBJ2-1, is DAMVIQNPRYQVTQFGKPVTLSCSQTLNHNVMYWYQQKSSQAPKLLFHYYDKDFNNEADTPDNFQSRRPNTSFCFLDIRSPGLGDTAMYLCATSIRVRDNEQFFGPGTRLTVL.

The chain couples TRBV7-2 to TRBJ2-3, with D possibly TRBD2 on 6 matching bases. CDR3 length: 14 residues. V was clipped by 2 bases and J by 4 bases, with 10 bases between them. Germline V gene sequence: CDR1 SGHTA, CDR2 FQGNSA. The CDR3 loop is CASSLLASSDTQYF. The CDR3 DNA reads TGTGCCAGCAGCTTACTAGCGAGCTCAGATACGCAGTATTTT.